This T cell receptor beta chain was recovered during a study of T cell repertoires in cytomegalovirus infection. The CDR3 is made up of 15 amino acids. With 1 base removed from V and 8 bases from J, the gap between germline ends came to 17 bases. CDR1 SGHTA and CDR2 FQGNSA come from the germline V gene. This clonotype was counted many times. As yet, its antigen is unknown. A single record per CDR3 protein comes from TCRdb applying MiXCR to the reads. The table lists roughly 920,000 distinct CDR3 sequences, roughly 30% of them singletons. This chain links TRBV7-2 with TRBJ1-1; the D gene is possibly TRBD1 (6 bases). This TCR was recovered from a human donor in good health (CMV status not recorded). Some clones in this sample may be carry-over from other donors' samples. The sequenced sample was cultured CD8+ T cells from PBMCs, obtained from culture after CMV antigen stimulation. The DNA for the CDR3 is TGTGCCAGCAGCTTAGAAAGGGGAGGGACAAAGGAAGCTTTCTTT. It yields the protein CASSLERGGTKEAFF.